This TCR beta chain was identified during a study of blood T cell repertoires in COVID-19. At the level of the study: Whether acute or convalescent, the COVID-19 samples came from the United States, Italy and Spain. T cells, B-cell-depleted T cells, or PBMCs supplied cDNA or gDNA.

The CDR3 sequence is 14 residues long. Looked up from germline, CDR1 is ENHRY and CDR2 is SYGVKD. The junction had 6 bases not matched to a gene; V was cut back by 7 bases and J by 3 bases. As handled by the study authors: Nucleated cell counts were estimated from reference gene primer amplification. TCRdb's table, derived via immunoSEQ multiplex PCR, lists solely in-frame clones and lacks some. The DNA was the basis for D and trimming; V, J and clone size are from that table. The data show about 91,000 clones, roughly four fifths seen once. A few counts support this clone. V is TRBV10-3 and J is TRBJ2-1; 7 nucleotides agree with TRBD1. Sequenced sample: peripheral blood. This TCR was sampled from a man in his forties or fifties with active or convalescent COVID-19. CDR3: CAINTGASYNEQFF. CDR3 DNA: TGTGCCATCAATACAGGGGCCAGCTACAATGAGCAGTTCTTC.